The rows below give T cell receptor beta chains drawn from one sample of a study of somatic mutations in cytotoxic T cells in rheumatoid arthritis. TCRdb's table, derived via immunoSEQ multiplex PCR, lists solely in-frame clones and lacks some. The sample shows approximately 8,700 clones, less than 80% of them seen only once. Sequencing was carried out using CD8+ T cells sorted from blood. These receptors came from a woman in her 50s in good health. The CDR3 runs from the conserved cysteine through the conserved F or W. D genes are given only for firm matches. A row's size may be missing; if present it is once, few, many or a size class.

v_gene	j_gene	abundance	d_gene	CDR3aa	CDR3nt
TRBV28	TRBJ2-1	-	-	CAASPRAAHNEQFF	TGTGCCGCTAGCCCCCGGGCGGCCCACAATGAGCAGTTCTTC
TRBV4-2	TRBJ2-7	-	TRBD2	CASSLRTSGDYEQYF	TGTGCCAGCAGCCTACGGACTAGCGGGGACTACGAGCAGTACTTC
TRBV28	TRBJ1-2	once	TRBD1	CASSPSTHRGFIGGYTF	TGTGCCAGCAGTCCAAGCACCCACAGGGGTTTCATTGGTGGCTACACCTTC
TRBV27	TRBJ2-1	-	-	CASSLSPGSSYNEQFF	TGTGCCAGCAGTTTATCCCCCGGGAGCTCCTACAATGAGCAGTTCTTC
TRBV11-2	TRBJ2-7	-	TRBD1	CASSLGTGAYEQYF	TGTGCCAGCAGCTTAGGGACAGGGGCCTACGAGCAGTACTTC
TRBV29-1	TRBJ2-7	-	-	CSVEDQDAYEQYF	TGCAGCGTTGAAGATCAGGATGCCTACGAGCAGTACTTC
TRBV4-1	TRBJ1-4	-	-	CASSQNIGGGVDEKLFF	TGCGCCAGCAGCCAAAATATCGGCGGAGGGGTGGATGAAAAACTGTTTTTT
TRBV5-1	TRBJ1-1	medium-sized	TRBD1	CASSGTGAVGTEAFF	TGCGCCAGCAGCGGAACAGGGGCGGTTGGCACTGAAGCTTTCTTT
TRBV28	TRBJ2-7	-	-	CASTRQDSYEQYF	TGTGCCAGCACCAGACAGGACTCCTACGAGCAGTACTTC
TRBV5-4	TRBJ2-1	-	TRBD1	CASSGFTGTEGNEQFF	TGTGCCAGCAGCGGTTTTACCGGGACAGAGGGTAATGAGCAGTTCTTC
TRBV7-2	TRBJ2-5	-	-	CASSFGAAYGETQYF	TGTGCCAGCAGCTTTGGCGCGGCCTACGGAGAGACCCAGTACTTC
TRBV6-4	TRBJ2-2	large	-	CASSGGDTGELFF	TGTGCCAGCAGTGGGGGAGACACCGGGGAGCTGTTTTTT
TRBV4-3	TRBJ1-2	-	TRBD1	CASSPFSRDSYGYTF	TGCGCCAGCAGCCCATTCTCCCGGGACAGCTATGGCTACACCTTC
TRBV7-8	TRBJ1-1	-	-	CASSLDREGWYTEAFF	TGTGCCAGCAGCTTAGACAGGGAAGGTTGGTACACTGAAGCTTTCTTT
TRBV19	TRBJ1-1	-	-	CASIYRAGSTEAFF	TGTGCCAGTATTTACAGGGCGGGTAGTACTGAAGCTTTCTTT
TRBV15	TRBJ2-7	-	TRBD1	CATSPGTGDSNEQYF	TGTGCCACCAGCCCCGGGACAGGGGATTCCAACGAGCAGTACTTC
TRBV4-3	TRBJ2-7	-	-	CASSQDFSGYEQYF	TGCGCCAGCAGCCAAGATTTCTCAGGCTACGAGCAGTACTTC
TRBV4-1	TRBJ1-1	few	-	CASSQDWPGYTEAFF	TGCGCCAGCAGCCAAGATTGGCCAGGGTACACTGAAGCTTTCTTT
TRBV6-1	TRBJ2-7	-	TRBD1	CASRGTGLGEQYF	TGTGCCAGCAGGGGGACAGGGCTCGGCGAGCAGTACTTC
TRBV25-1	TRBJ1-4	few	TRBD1	CASSKWTGAEKLFF	TGTGCCAGCAGTAAATGGACAGGGGCTGAAAAACTGTTTTTT
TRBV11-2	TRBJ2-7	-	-	CASSHRDTFSYEQYF	TGTGCCAGCAGTCACCGGGACACCTTCTCCTACGAGCAGTACTTC
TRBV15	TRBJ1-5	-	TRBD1	CATSSAGTGVGWPQHF	TGTGCCACCAGCAGTGCCGGGACAGGGGTCGGTTGGCCCCAGCATTTT
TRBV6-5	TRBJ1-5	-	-	CASSFNSNQPQHF	TGTGCCAGCAGCTTTAATAGCAATCAGCCCCAGCATTTT
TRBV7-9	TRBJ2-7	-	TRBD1	CASSSQATTGVHEQYF	TGTGCCAGCAGCTCCCAAGCTACGACAGGGGTTCACGAGCAGTACTTC
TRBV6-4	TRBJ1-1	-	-	CASSEWHLNTEAFF	TGTGCCAGCAGTGAATGGCACCTGAACACTGAAGCTTTCTTT
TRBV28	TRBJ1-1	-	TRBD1	CASSYGGWGTGLLVTEAFF	TGTGCCAGCAGTTATGGAGGGTGGGGGACAGGGCTATTAGTCACTGAAGCTTTCTTT
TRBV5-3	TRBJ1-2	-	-	CARRTGLRSGYTF	TGTGCCAGACGTACAGGGCTTCGGTCCGGCTACACCTTC
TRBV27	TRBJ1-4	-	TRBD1	CASSSGQGFEKLFF	TGTGCCAGCAGTTCTGGACAGGGCTTTGAAAAACTGTTTTTT
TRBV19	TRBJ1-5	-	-	CASSVRDTNQPQHF	TGTGCCAGTAGTGTTCGGGACACCAATCAGCCCCAGCATTTT
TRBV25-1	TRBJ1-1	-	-	CASSVNRLPTEAFF	TGTGCCAGCAGTGTAAACAGGCTCCCCACTGAAGCTTTCTTT
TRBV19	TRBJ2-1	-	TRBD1	CASSKTGSPYNEQFF	TGTGCCAGTAGTAAGACAGGGTCCCCCTACAATGAGCAGTTCTTC
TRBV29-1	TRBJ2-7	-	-	CSVQLQGPYEQYF	TGCAGCGTTCAATTACAGGGCCCCTACGAGCAGTACTTC
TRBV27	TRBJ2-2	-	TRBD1	CASSSGQFTGELFF	TGTGCCAGCAGTTCGGGACAGTTCACCGGGGAGCTGTTTTTT
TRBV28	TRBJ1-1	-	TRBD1	CASSNRGEYTEAFF	TGTGCCAGCAGTAACAGGGGAGAGTACACTGAAGCTTTCTTT
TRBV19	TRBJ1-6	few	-	CASSGDGTSYNSPLHF	TGTGCCAGTTCGGGGGACGGTACCTCCTATAATTCACCCCTCCACTTT